The 30 T cell receptor beta chains presented below share a single source sample, sequenced in a study of OX40 agonist ivuxolimab in advanced cancers. Measured with immunoSEQ multiplex PCR; TCRdb has only the in-frame clones, and not every one. The sample includes over 15,000 clones, approximately 77% of them seen just once. Source: CD4+ or CD8+ T cells sorted from blood, taken in a trial of the OX40 agonist ivuxolimab. The receptors stem from an adult with an advanced solid tumor such as melanoma, head and neck, liver or kidney cancer.

The V and J genes are TRBV9 and TRBJ2-5, with 8 bases fitting TRBD2. This CDR3 has 16 residues. Looked up from germline, CDR1 is SGDLS and CDR2 is YYNGEE. V was clipped by 4 bases and J by 7 bases; unmatched bases: 15. The CDR3 is CASSPYSGAGGGTQYF. Written as DNA, the CDR3 is TGTGCCAGCAGCCCCTATAGCGGGGCGGGTGGAGGGACCCAGTACTTC.

The J gene is TRBJ1-1, the V gene TRBV19, with a possible D match to TRBD1 (6 bases). V was clipped by 4 bases and J by 3 bases, with 9 bases between them. CDR1 and CDR2 (germline): LNHDA, SQIVND (reference sequence). The CDR3 contains 13 residues. Here the CDR3 reads CASSRGGDTEAFF. The CDR3 DNA reads TGTGCCAGTAGTAGGGGGGGCGACACTGAAGCTTTCTTT.

The chain links TRBV7-2 to TRBJ2-7; TRBD1 might be the D (6 bases). V was shortened by 5 bases and J by 9 bases, with 14 bases between the two germline ends. The CDR3 contains 12 residues. In germline, CDR1 is SGHTA, CDR2 FQGNSA. CDR3 residues: CASSAGGLAQYF. In DNA form, the CDR3 reads TGTGCCAGCAGCGCTGGGGGCCTGGCGCAGTACTTC.

The V and J genes are TRBV7-8 and TRBJ2-3; 7 positions match TRBD1. The CDR3 contains 16 residues. The germline V gene encodes CDR1 SGHVS and CDR2 FQNEAQ. Unmatched junction bases numbered 8, after V lost 5 bases and J lost 0 bases. The CDR3 protein is CASSARQGSSTDTQYF. CDR3 bases: TGTGCCAGCAGCGCTAGACAGGGAAGTAGCACAGATACGCAGTATTTT.

This sequence joins TRBV6-6 and TRBJ2-7; D might be TRBD1 (5 bases). V lost 4 bases and J 5 bases, leaving 12 bases between the germline ends. Looked up from germline, CDR1 is MNHNY and CDR2 is SVGAGI (reference sequence). CDR3 length: 13 residues. CDR3 region: CASSFGRQNEQYF. The CDR3 region has the DNA TGTGCCAGCAGTTTTGGTCGACAGAACGAGCAGTACTTC.

V usage is TRBV7-2 and J usage is TRBJ1-1; tentatively, D is TRBD1 (5 bases). The CDR3 extends over 14 amino acids. The V gene's germline CDR1 is SGHTA and CDR2 FQGNSA. Trimming shortened V by 1 base and J by 1 base, and 7 bases separated the two germline ends. The CDR3 sequence: CASSLGGWNTEAFF. The CDR3, as DNA: TGTGCCAGCAGCTTAGGGGGGTGGAACACTGAAGCTTTCTTT.

The rearrangement joins TRBV6-5 to TRBJ2-5; tentative D call: TRBD1 (5 bases). Germline values: CDR1 MNHEY, CDR2 SVGAGI. CDR3 size: 14 residues. Trimming pared 5 bases from V and 1 base from J, leaving 11 bases between. CDR3 region: CASSKPDSQETQYF. As DNA, the CDR3 is TGTGCCAGCAGTAAACCCGACAGCCAAGAGACCCAGTACTTC.

The chain combines TRBV27 with TRBJ2-4; D unresolved. CDR3 length equals 14 residues. The germline V gene has CDR1 MNHEY and CDR2 SMNVEV (reference sequence). The V end lost 6 bases, the J end lost 6 bases, and 15 bases lay between the germline ends. For the CDR3, the DNA is TGTGCCAGCAGCTCGGTTCCCTCGGGAAACATTCAGTACTTC. It specifies CASSSVPSGNIQYF.

V usage is TRBV7-3 and J usage is TRBJ2-3; TRBD2 is a possible D gene (5 bases). This CDR3 has 16 amino acids. The germline gives CDR1 SGHTA, CDR2 FQGTGA. Trimming took off 5 bases at V and 2 bases at J, with 17 bases between the two ends. CDR3 amino acids: CASSAWSRDYTDTQYF. In DNA form, the CDR3 reads TGTGCCAGCAGCGCGTGGTCTCGCGACTACACAGATACGCAGTATTTT.

This clone appeared once. The V call is TRBV19, the J call TRBJ1-5; no clear D gene. This CDR3 comprises 12 residues. Germline V gene lookup returns CDR1 LNHDA and CDR2 SQIVND (reference sequence). The germline V and J ends were trimmed by 7 bases and 5 bases, with 9 bases remaining between them. The CDR3 reads CASKVGYQPQHF. CDR3 DNA sequence: TGTGCCAGTAAGGTGGGTTATCAGCCCCAGCATTTT.

The chain joins TRBV6-4 to TRBJ2-3; D might be TRBD1 or TRBD2, each matching 5 bases. Germline V lookup: CDR1 MRHNA, CDR2 SNTAGT. The CDR3 spans 13 residues. The V gene lost 8 bases and the J gene lost 0 bases, with 9 bases spanning the gap. The CDR3 sequence: CASRGRSTDTQYF. CDR3 bases: TGTGCCAGCCGGGGCCGAAGCACAGATACGCAGTATTTT.

The rearrangement joins TRBV7-9 to TRBJ2-5, with a weak D call TRBD2 (5 bases). Germline assignment: CDR1 SEHNR and CDR2 FQNEAQ (reference sequence). V lost 0 bases to trimming and J lost 5 bases, with 16 bases between them. The CDR3 length is 16 residues. The CDR3 sequence is CASSLAWERDRETQYF. CDR3 in DNA: TGTGCCAGCAGCTTAGCATGGGAGAGGGATAGGGAGACCCAGTACTTC.

This chain links TRBV14 with TRBJ2-1; D tentatively reads TRBD1 or TRBD2 (6 bases each). CDR1 and CDR2 from the germline V gene are SGHDN and FVKESK. This CDR3 comprises 16 residues. Trimming stripped 3 bases from V and 9 bases from J, with 21 bases between. CDR3 DNA sequence: TGTGCCAGCAGCCAGTTCCTTACAGGGTTCGGGAGTGAGCAGTTCTTC. Residues: CASSQFLTGFGSEQFF.

This clone was observed a few times. The V gene is TRBV5-6, the J gene TRBJ2-5; possibly TRBD1 for D (6 bases). This CDR3 is 14 amino acids long. Germline CDR1 SGHDT, CDR2 YYEEEE. V lost 0 bases and J 5 bases, leaving 11 bases between the germline ends. Here the CDR3 DNA reads TGTGCCAGCAGCTTGGAGACAGGAATGGAGACCCAGTACTTC. It specifies CASSLETGMETQYF.

There are a few counts of this clone. The chain links TRBV5-8 to TRBJ1-1, with unresolved D. The CDR3 is made up of 12 amino acids. Germline V CDR1 and CDR2: SGHTS, YDEGEE. Trimming left V 4 bases short and J 3 bases short, with 7 bases between. This CDR3 is CASSLFDTEAFF. Written as DNA, the CDR3 is TGTGCCAGCAGCCTCTTCGACACTGAAGCTTTCTTT.

The chain joins TRBV2 to TRBJ2-7, with D uncertain. CDR1 and CDR2 (germline): SNHLY, FYNNEI. The CDR3 sequence is 13 residues long. Trimming pared 5 bases from V and 1 base from J, leaving 9 bases between. This CDR3 reads CASSPRMSYEQYF. The CDR3 bases are TGTGCCAGCAGTCCTAGGATGTCCTACGAGCAGTACTTC.

The chain's CDR3 is CSVEWTGGDTSYEQYF. CDR3 nucleotides: TGCAGCGTTGAATGGACAGGGGGCGACACCTCCTACGAGCAGTACTTC. The chain links TRBV29-1 to TRBJ2-7, with 11 bases that match TRBD1. CDR3 length equals 16 residues. Germline trimming cut 2 bases from V and 0 bases from J; bases unmatched to any gene: 6. Germline values: CDR1 SQVTM, CDR2 ANQGSEA.

The CDR3 here is CASSHLQGNHEQYF. As DNA, the CDR3 is TGCGCCAGCAGTCACTTACAGGGAAACCACGAGCAGTACTTC. The V and J genes are TRBV5-1 and TRBJ2-7, with D tentatively TRBD1 (6 bases). This CDR3 has 14 amino acids. The V end lost 5 bases, the J end lost 5 bases, and 17 bases lay between the germline ends. Germline CDR1 and CDR2: SGHRS and YFSETQ.

The chain has TRBV9 and TRBJ2-7; no clear D gene. Germline V gene lookup returns CDR1 SGDLS and CDR2 YYNGEE. CDR3 length: 13 residues. The germline V and J ends were trimmed by 0 bases and 7 bases, with 11 bases remaining between them. The DNA for the CDR3 is TGTGCCAGCAGCGTAGACGTTGGGGTGGAGCAGTACTTC. It is translated as CASSVDVGVEQYF.

The chain employs TRBV7-3 and TRBJ1-6; TRBD1 agrees at 8 bases. The germline gives CDR1 SGHTA, CDR2 FQGTGA. The CDR3 totals 15 residues. Trimming cost V 3 bases and J 10 bases; bases outside gene matches: 8. CDR3 region: CASSFLPGGESPLHF. CDR3 DNA: TGTGCCAGCAGCTTCCTGCCAGGGGGCGAATCACCCCTCCACTTT. The whole variable domain, filled in from reference TRBV7-3 and TRBJ1-6, reads GAGVSQTPSNKVTEKGKYVELRCDPISGHTALYWYRQSLGQGPEFLIYFQGTGAADDSGLPNDRFFAVRPEGSVSTLKIQRTERGDSAVYLCASSFLPGGESPLHFGNGTRLTVT.

The rearrangement links TRBV7-6 to TRBJ2-7, with D perhaps assigned TRBD1 or TRBD2 (5 bases each). The CDR3 consists of 16 residues. The V gene lost 7 bases and the J gene lost 6 bases, with 25 bases spanning the gap. Germline CDR1 and CDR2: SGHVS and FNYEAQ. Written as DNA, the CDR3 is TGTGCCAGCACCGAATCCACGGAGCCATATGGGGGCGAGCAGTACTTC. It translates to CASTESTEPYGGEQYF.

By proportion, this clone is medium-sized (0.01 to 0.1%). V usage is TRBV9 and J usage is TRBJ1-1, with D unresolved. The CDR3 is made up of 14 amino acids. Germline CDR1 SGDLS, CDR2 YYNGEE. V shed 3 bases and J shed 1 base, with 10 bases lying between them. CDR3 in DNA: TGTGCCAGCAGCGGAGAAGGTGGGAACACTGAAGCTTTCTTT. This encodes CASSGEGGNTEAFF.

This chain joins TRBV6-4 and TRBJ2-7, with D possibly TRBD2 on 5 matching bases. CDR3 size: 12 residues. Germline V gene lookup returns CDR1 MRHNA and CDR2 SNTAGT. Trimming stripped 10 bases from V and 2 bases from J, with 12 bases between. CDR3 in amino acids: CANETKPYEQYF. The CDR3 region has the DNA TGTGCCAACGAGACTAAACCCTACGAGCAGTACTTC.

This clone was observed a handful of times. The chain uses TRBV29-1 and TRBJ1-1, with 12 positions matching TRBD1. Germline assignment: CDR1 SQVTM and CDR2 ANQGSEA. This CDR3 contains 13 residues. Trimming at V came to 8 bases and at J to 6 bases, leaving 7 bases not matched to a gene. This CDR3 is CSCGTGGLAEAFF. CDR3 in DNA: TGCAGCTGCGGGACAGGGGGCCTCGCTGAAGCTTTCTTT.

The chain links TRBV5-1 to TRBJ2-1; TRBD2 agrees at 8 bases. This CDR3 has 16 residues. Germline V CDR1 and CDR2: SGHRS, YFSETQ. The V segment lost 0 bases and the J segment 3 bases; nucleotides outside the gene matches: 5. CDR3 sequence (DNA): TGCGCCAGCAGCTTGGGGCGGGGGGCCGACTACAATGAGCAGTTCTTC. Translated: CASSLGRGADYNEQFF.

The chain recombines TRBV11-2 with TRBJ2-5; 15 bases line up with TRBD2. The V segment lost 5 bases and the J segment 10 bases; nucleotides outside the gene matches: 17. Germline V gene lookup returns CDR1 SGHAT and CDR2 FQNNGV. This CDR3 has 18 residues. CDR3 region: CASSMGPGTSGGPGGQYF. The CDR3 DNA reads as TGTGCCAGCAGCATGGGTCCCGGGACTAGCGGGGGGCCAGGGGGCCAGTACTTC.

CDR3 loop: CSVGTVPGEQYF. CDR3 bases: TGCAGCGTAGGGACGGTGCCGGGCGAGCAGTACTTC. The rearrangement joins TRBV29-1 to TRBJ2-7, with D tentatively TRBD1 or TRBD2 (5 bases each). V was pared by 6 bases and J by 6 bases, with 15 bases between. This CDR3 is built from 12 residues. Germline V lookup: CDR1 SQVTM, CDR2 ANQGSEA.

The rearrangement links TRBV4-3 to TRBJ2-1; D remains ambiguous. Germline V gene data show CDR1 as LGHNA and CDR2 as YSLEER. Trimming removed 4 bases from V and 9 bases from J, with 10 bases in between. The CDR3 runs to 12 residues. The CDR3 coding sequence is TGCGCCAGCAGCCTCCTAGGCGCTGAGCAGTTCTTC. Translated: CASSLLGAEQFF.

The chain links TRBV9 to TRBJ2-1, with 7 bases identical to TRBD2. Trimming at V came to 2 bases and at J to 2 bases, leaving 7 bases not matched to a gene. The CDR3 sequence is 16 residues long. CDR1 and CDR2 (germline): SGDLS, YYNGEE. The DNA of the CDR3 is TGTGCCAGCAGCGTCGGCGGGGAGGGTGCCTACAATGAGCAGTTCTTC. It translates to CASSVGGEGAYNEQFF.

In this sample, this clone turned up once. The V gene is TRBV29-1, the J gene TRBJ1-2; D may be TRBD1 (5 bases). Trimming removed 4 bases at V and 4 bases at J, with 16 bases between. Germline CDR1 reads SQVTM; CDR2 reads ANQGSEA. The length of the CDR3 is 14 residues. The CDR3 region is CSVGPGARAYGYTF. For the CDR3, the DNA is TGCAGCGTTGGTCCCGGGGCGCGGGCCTATGGCTACACCTTC.